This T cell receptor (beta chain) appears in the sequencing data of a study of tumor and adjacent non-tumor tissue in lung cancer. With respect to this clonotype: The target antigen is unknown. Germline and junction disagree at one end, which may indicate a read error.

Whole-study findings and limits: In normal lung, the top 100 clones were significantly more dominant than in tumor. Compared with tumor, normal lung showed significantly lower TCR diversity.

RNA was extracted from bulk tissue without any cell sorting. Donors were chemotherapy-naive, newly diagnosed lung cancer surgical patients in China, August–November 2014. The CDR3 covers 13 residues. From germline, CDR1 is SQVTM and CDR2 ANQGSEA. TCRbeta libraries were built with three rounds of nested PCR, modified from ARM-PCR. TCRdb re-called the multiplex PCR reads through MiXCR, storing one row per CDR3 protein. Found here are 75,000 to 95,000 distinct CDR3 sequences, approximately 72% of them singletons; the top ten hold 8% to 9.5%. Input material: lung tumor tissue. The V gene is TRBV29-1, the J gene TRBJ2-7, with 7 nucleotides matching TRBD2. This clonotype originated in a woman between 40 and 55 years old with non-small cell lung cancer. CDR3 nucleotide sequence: TGCAGCGTTGTTGGGAGGGCAGGGTACGAGCAGCACTTC. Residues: CSVVGRAGYEQHF.